This T cell receptor beta chain was sequenced in a study of T cell responses to AZD1222 COVID-19 vaccine. Clones were sequenced by immunoSEQ multiplex PCR, and TCRdb holds only the in-frame ones, with some missing. Of approximately 150,000 clones in the sample, roughly 92% were seen once. With respect to this clone: What it recognizes is unknown.

Overall study results and limits: Most donors were white British, females outnumbered males, and clonal diversity was possibly underestimated.

The source is an adult in good health. The input for sequencing was peripheral blood, taken on day 0 of AZD1222 vaccination.

CDR3 DNA sequence: TGTGCCAGCAGCTCTGCAGGGTTGTATGGCTACACCTTC. Translation: CASSSAGLYGYTF. The rearrangement uses TRBV7-9 and TRBJ1-2; a possible D gene is TRBD1 (5 bases). CDR3 length equals 13 residues. Germline CDR1 and CDR2: SEHNR and FQNEAQ (reference sequence). V was trimmed by 4 bases and J by 5 bases, leaving 11 bases between them.